What follows is one T cell receptor (beta chain) and its context. Its specific antigen is unknown. No base quality values were provided; no much bigger clone lies one nucleotide off. This entry belongs to a study of beta chain features in type 1 diabetes listed by TCRdb under 2018. About the investigation overall: No differences in mean age, gender distribution, total cell number or subset yield were found between patients and healthy donors. A total of roughly 100,000,000 sorted cells were examined across all samples, and the number of cells per subset was strongly correlated with RNA yield. The study compared TCRB repertoires of sorted circulating CD4+ T cell subsets between recently diagnosed type 1 diabetes patients and matched healthy donors. Naive and central memory subsets were obtained from all 30 or so donors, but regulatory and stem cell-like memory subsets were isolated from only 8 patients and roughly eight healthy donors. Paper-wide results and their limitations: A moderate but significant shortening of TCRB CDR3 length was observed in type 1 diabetes patients in all four CD4+ subsets. Because the HLA sub-analyses included only small numbers of individuals, any influence of HLA type on TCRB rearrangement was left unresolved. Because cDNA rather than genomic DNA was sequenced, highly expressing activated cells could have been over-represented, although no difference in activation and CD3 levels was found between groups. At VDJ recombination sites, patients with type 1 diabetes made fewer insertions and deleted more nucleotides, a pattern implying thymic rearrangement abnormalities. Shorter templates might have been favored by PCR, but patient and control samples were amplified and corrected together, so both groups would have been affected equally by any skew. Naive, central memory and regulatory TCRB repertoires appeared to be more alike among patients than among healthy donors.

All of the isolated RNA was reverse transcribed with the High Capacity cDNA Reverse Transcription Kit, so expressed TCRB transcripts were sequenced. Naive, central memory and regulatory T cell samples underwent deep immunoSEQ sequencing, averaging about 3.57 million total reads per sample. After sorted cells were lysed in RLT buffer, RNA was extracted with DNase-treated RNeasy Micro or Mini kits, with the choice depending on cell number. Each cell subset was processed separately to prevent cross-contamination, with patient and healthy donor samples processed together. The immunoSEQ multiplex PCR was used to amplify TCRB sequences from cDNA, yielding 87-bp fragments that span the CDR3 region. Amplicons were sequenced on the Illumina HiSeq platform. Processing in the source paper ran as follows. Synthetic template baselines were used to correct PCR bias computationally, reads within Hamming distance 2 were collapsed, and singletons that could not be merged were discarded. Reads were aligned against IMGT so that V, D and J genes, CDR3 length and insertions or deletions at six rearrangement sites could be assigned. Clonotype counts were normalized to sorted cell number within each subset before computing true diversity and Gini coefficients with the tcR R package. The overlap coefficient, calculated on TCRB nucleotide sequences, was used to measure repertoire sharing. TCRdb stores this immuneACCESS table with in-frame sequences only. Part of the clones is absent; in the studies checked, under half of the shortfall reflects unresolved V genes, and no reason is known for the rest. V and J calls and clone size are as listed in that table; D and trimming were resolved from the DNA. Present in this sample are under 150,000 clones, around 9% of which were seen just once. 0.7% to 0.85% of the sample is in the top ten clones.

A single peripheral blood draw of approximately 0.11 L on average was collected from each donor into heparinised tubes. A BD FACSAria II and a panel including CD45RO, CCR7, CD25, CD127, CD95 and CD27 were used to sort naive, central memory, regulatory and stem cell-like memory CD4+ T cells. All sorted populations exceeded 98% purity. PBMCs were separated immediately by Lymphoprep density gradient centrifugation and were stained directly, without being cultured. To minimize batch effects, samples were stained and sorted in pairs, one healthy donor with one patient per experiment. What was sequenced was central memory CD4+ T cells from blood. This clonotype originated in a man aged 25 to 45 with type 1 diabetes.

This receptor carries the CDR3 CASSVAPYVQGASSDTQYF. The base sequence is TGTGCCAGCAGCGTAGCTCCCTACGTCCAGGGGGCGTCCTCAGATACGCAGTATTTT. The rearranged segments are TRBV9 and TRBJ2-3; 8 bases in the middle match TRBD1. From cysteine to phenylalanine, the CDR3 is 19 amino acids long. Kept here is only the CDR3 DNA, which spans 57 bases and is read in frame from base 1. V loses 0 bases at its end and J loses 4 bases; junction bases beyond the gene matches: 16. As encoded in the germline V gene, CDR1 is SGDLS while CDR2 is YYNGEE.